The clone carrying this TCR beta chain was recorded at least ten times. The antigen remains undetermined. This entry belongs to a study of T cells in Graves' hyperthyroidism and ophthalmopathy. Study-wide background: Blood from the periphery was taken at initial diagnosis, before any treatment. General study points: Most thyroid clonotypes with frequency above 0.001 were detected in blood.

This CDR3 contains 15 residues. The V segment lost 3 bases and the J segment 0 bases; nucleotides outside the gene matches: 4. Germline lookup yields CDR1 SGHVS and CDR2 FNYEAQ. Authors of the study amplified TCR beta CDR3 regions from RNA transcripts. TCR CDR3 underwent first-round RT-PCR with the HTBI primer set. TCRdb re-derived calls from the multiplex PCR reads in MiXCR, one entry per CDR3 protein. The data show 300,000 to 400,000 distinct CDR3 sequences, more than 11% seen once. Thyroid ultrasound, orbital computed tomography, clinical symptoms, and serum thyroxine and TRAb underpinned diagnoses.

The sequence was obtained from a woman aged 55-69 years with Graves' hyperthyroidism. The V and J genes are TRBV7-6 and TRBJ2-5, with 7 bases aligning to TRBD2. The sample consisted of blood. The CDR3 nucleotides are TGTGCCAGCAGCTTCCGAAGCGGGAACCAAGAGACCCAGTACTTC. Translation gives CASSFRSGNQETQYF. Full variable domain (missing parts from reference TRBV7-6 and TRBJ2-5): GAGVSQSPRYKVTKRGQDVALRCDPISGHVSLYWYRQALGQGPEFLTYFNYEAQQDKSGLPNDRFSAERPEGSISTLTIQRTEQRDSAMYRCASSFRSGNQETQYFGPGTRLLVL.